The source of this T cell receptor (beta chain) is a study of chronic HIV infection and antiretroviral therapy. TCRdb reprocessed the 5' RACE reads with MiXCR, giving one entry per CDR3 protein. Of roughly 50,000 distinct CDR3 sequences in the sample, under 20% are singletons; the top ten hold over 2.5%. The sample taken for sequencing was peripheral blood. This TCR was sampled from an adult who had HIV and had not received antiretroviral therapy, or was an uninfected healthy control (not recorded which).

The CDR3 protein is CASSEGLEMRRETQYF. CDR3 DNA sequence: TGCGCCAGCAGCGAGGGACTAGAGATGAGGCGAGAGACCCAGTACTTC. The rearrangement links TRBV5-1 to TRBJ2-5; 8 bases are a match to TRBD2. The CDR3 spans 16 residues. After removal of 4 bases from V and 4 bases from J, the junction contained 12 bases not matched to a gene. The germline V gene encodes CDR1 SGHRS and CDR2 YFSETQ.